Listed here are 30 T cell receptor beta chains from one sample, sequenced in a study of blood T cell repertoires in COVID-19. Measured with immunoSEQ multiplex PCR; TCRdb has only the in-frame clones, and not every one. The table shows 150,000 to 200,000 clones, with roughly 91% occurring only once. Specimen: peripheral blood. These receptors came from a human donor in a cohort sampled during active COVID-19.

The gene calls are TRBV6-2 or TRBV6-3 and TRBJ2-2, with 8 nucleotides matching TRBD2. V shed 4 bases and J 6 bases; nucleotides not matched to a gene: 7. Germline lookup yields CDR1 MNHEY and CDR2 SVGEGT. This CDR3 is 15 amino acids long. DNA of the CDR3: TGTGCCAGCAGTTCCGGGGGGGCCGGCGCCGGGGAGCTGTTTTTT. It yields the protein CASSSGGAGAGELFF.

A single count supports this clone. The gene calls are TRBV7-9 and TRBJ1-4; 8 bases are a match to TRBD1. The V and J ends lost 5 bases and 8 bases, in that order; junction bases with no gene match: 13. There are 16 residues in the CDR3. Germline V gene sequence: CDR1 SEHNR, CDR2 FQNEAQ (reference sequence). CDR3 loop: CASSPGQGVIGEKLFF. As DNA, the CDR3 is TGTGCCAGCAGCCCTGGACAGGGTGTCATAGGGGAAAAACTGTTTTTT.

This clone appeared once. V usage is TRBV20-1 and J usage is TRBJ2-5; D is unresolved. V lost 4 bases, J lost 5 bases, and 11 bases lay in between. Germline CDR1 reads DFQATT; CDR2 reads SNEGSKA (reference sequence). The length of the CDR3 is 12 residues. The CDR3: CSATEPQETQYF. The CDR3 nucleotides are TGCAGTGCTACTGAGCCCCAGGAGACCCAGTACTTC.

The chain carries TRBV4-1 and TRBJ2-3; possible D gene TRBD2, 5 bases. Trimming cost V 5 bases and J 4 bases, with 22 bases left between them. The CDR3 extends over 17 amino acids. The V gene's germline CDR1 is MGHRA and CDR2 YSYEKL. The CDR3 loop is CASSSIRATRRADTQYF. Written as DNA, the CDR3 is TGCGCCAGCAGCTCAATCCGGGCTACCCGGCGGGCAGATACGCAGTATTTT.

The rearrangement uses TRBV10-3 and TRBJ1-1, with 7 positions matching TRBD1. CDR3 length equals 17 residues. Germline CDR1 and CDR2: ENHRY and SYGVKD. V dropped 2 bases and J dropped 8; count of bases not matched to a gene: 17. The CDR3, as DNA: TGTGCCATCAGTGAGCGGGTGCAGGGACAGCTAGGCGCCGAAGCTTTCTTT. Amino acids: CAISERVQGQLGAEAFF.

The CDR3 loop is CASSPTGMDSYEQYF. CDR3 bases: TGTGCCAGTAGTCCCACAGGGATGGACTCCTACGAGCAGTACTTC. The chain joins TRBV19 to TRBJ2-7; possibly TRBD1 for D (6 bases). The length of the CDR3 is 15 residues. Per germline, CDR1 LNHDA and CDR2 SQIVND (reference sequence). Deletions cut 5 bases from V and 0 bases from J, with 14 bases between. Full variable domain (rest looked up from reference TRBV19 and TRBJ2-7): DGGITQSPKYLFRKEGQNVTLSCEQNLNHDAMYWYRQDPGQGLRLIYYSQIVNDFQKGDIAEGYSVSREKKESFPLTVTSAQKNPTAFYLCASSPTGMDSYEQYFGPGTRLTVT.

The chain is built from TRBV5-8 and TRBJ1-1; D is unclear. Germline V gene data show CDR1 as SGHTS and CDR2 as YDEGEE. The V gene lost 6 bases and the J gene lost 11 bases, with 11 bases spanning the gap. The CDR3 has 10 amino acids. CDR3 coding DNA: TGTGCCAGCACAGGTCTGATCGCTTTCTTT. Encoded protein: CASTGLIAFF.

The J gene is TRBJ1-4, the V gene TRBV27, with D tentatively TRBD1 (5 bases). V shed 4 bases and J shed 0 bases, with 9 bases lying between them. The CDR3 runs to 15 residues. The germline gives CDR1 MNHEY, CDR2 SMNVEV (reference sequence). This CDR3 is CASSYTGATNEKLFF. The DNA of the CDR3 is TGTGCCAGCAGTTATACAGGAGCAACTAATGAAAAACTGTTTTTT.

The chain joins TRBV29-1 to TRBJ1-1; unclear D gene. CDR1 and CDR2 from the germline V gene are SQVTM and ANQGSEA. The CDR3 runs 12 residues. The V gene lost 3 bases and the J gene lost 4 bases, with 9 bases spanning the gap. In DNA, the CDR3 is TGCAGCGTTGAGCGGGGTTCCACTGAAGCTTTCTTT. This sequence encodes CSVERGSTEAFF. Together with reference TRBV29-1 and TRBJ1-1, the CDR3 gives the full variable domain: SAVISQKPSRDICQRGTSLTIQCQVDSQVTMMFWYRQQPGQSLTLIATANQGSEATYESGFVIDKFPISRPNLTFSTLTVSNMSPEDSSIYLCSVERGSTEAFFGQGTRLTVV.

V gene TRBV5-1 combines with J gene TRBJ2-7, with a weak D call TRBD2 (6 bases). CDR1 is SGHRS, CDR2 YFSETQ, per germline. Trimming removed 4 bases from V and 2 bases from J, with 16 bases in between. The CDR3 loop spans 15 amino acids. CDR3: CASSPGLGTPYEQYF. CDR3 coding DNA: TGCGCCAGCAGCCCCGGTTTAGGGACTCCCTACGAGCAGTACTTC.

The DNA of the CDR3 is TGTGCCACCAGACTGCGGGGGGGCGGAGAGACCCAGTACTTC. Its translation: CATRLRGGGETQYF. This sequence joins TRBV15 and TRBJ2-5; the match to TRBD2 covers 9 bases. V lost 6 bases, J lost 4 bases, and 6 bases stayed unmatched. CDR3 size: 14 residues. In germline, CDR1 is LNHNV, CDR2 YYDKDF (reference sequence).

The chain uses TRBV5-1 and TRBJ1-4; D is uncertain. The CDR3 is 14 amino acids. The V and J ends lost 1 base and 4 bases respectively, with 8 bases between them. Germline CDR1 is SGHRS and CDR2 is YFSETQ. CDR3 region: CASSLSSNNEKLFF. In DNA form, the CDR3 reads TGCGCCAGCAGCTTGTCCAGTAATAATGAAAAACTGTTTTTT.

The J gene is TRBJ2-1, the V gene TRBV19; 11 bases line up with TRBD2. Germline trimming cut 5 bases from V and 7 bases from J; bases unmatched to any gene: 13. The CDR3 extends over 17 amino acids. Germline CDR1 and CDR2: LNHDA and SQIVND (reference sequence). CDR3 residues: CASSSSIAGGPGNEQFF. In DNA form, the CDR3 reads TGTGCCAGTAGTTCTTCTATAGCGGGAGGGCCCGGGAATGAGCAGTTCTTC.

DNA of the CDR3: TGCGCCAGCAGCCTTGGACAGGCAAACTCCTACGAGCAGTACTTC. It yields the protein CASSLGQANSYEQYF. The rearrangement uses TRBV4-1 and TRBJ2-7; 7 bases are a match to TRBD1. V lost 4 bases and J lost 0; bases outside the gene matches: 6. Germline V gene data show CDR1 as MGHRA and CDR2 as YSYEKL. The CDR3 spans 15 residues.

J is TRBJ1-3 and V is TRBV7-6; TRBD1 matches 9 bases. The germline CDR1 and CDR2 sequences are SGHVS and FNYEAQ. V was clipped by 5 bases and J by 0 bases; unmatched bases: 5. This CDR3 comprises 16 residues. For the CDR3, the DNA is TGTGCCAGCAGCCGGGACAGGGAGCACTCTGGAAACACCATATATTTT. Translated: CASSRDREHSGNTIYF.

The chain uses TRBV10-3 and TRBJ2-5; D is perhaps TRBD2 (6 bases). V was trimmed by 10 bases and J by 2 bases, leaving 20 bases between them. Germline CDR1 and CDR2: ENHRY and SYGVKD. The CDR3 totals 15 residues. The CDR3 reads CATRGGGRWQETQYF. The CDR3 DNA reads TGTGCCACGAGGGGTGGGGGGAGATGGCAAGAGACCCAGTACTTC.

The V gene is TRBV5-1, the J gene TRBJ1-4, with 12 bases matching TRBD1. The germline gives CDR1 SGHRS, CDR2 YFSETQ. The CDR3 is made up of 18 amino acids. Trimming removed 1 base from V and 3 bases from J; junction bases left unmatched: 7. DNA of the CDR3: TGCGCCAGCAGCTTGCTTCCGGGACAGGGGGCGGCTAATGAAAAACTGTTTTTT. Its protein is CASSLLPGQGAANEKLFF.

The chain recombines TRBV18 with TRBJ2-5; D ambiguous. Germline CDR1 is KGHSH and CDR2 is LQKENI. The ends were cut back, 0 bases at V and 5 bases at J, with 10 bases in the middle. This CDR3 comprises 14 residues. DNA for the CDR3: TGTGCCAGCTCACCACCGAGTCTATCGGAGACCCAGTACTTC. Its protein is CASSPPSLSETQYF.

This clone is a singleton in its sample. The chain employs TRBV2 and TRBJ2-4, with unresolved D. The CDR3 loop spans 14 amino acids. V gave up 0 bases and J gave up 8 bases, with 11 bases separating them. Per the germline V gene, CDR1 is SNHLY and CDR2 is FYNNEI. The chain's CDR3 is CASSEALRFHIQYF. The CDR3 nucleotides are TGTGCCAGCAGTGAAGCGCTGAGGTTCCACATTCAGTACTTC.

The rearrangement uses TRBV7-2 and TRBJ1-2; D is possibly TRBD1 (5 bases). The V end was cut by 4 bases, the J end by 0 bases, with 24 bases between. Germline-derived CDR1 and CDR2 are SGHTA and FQGNSA. The CDR3 has 19 amino acids. CDR3 coding DNA: TGTGCCAGCAGCTCCCAGAGGATTCCAGGGCCCCGGCCTAACTATGGCTACACCTTC. Amino acid sequence: CASSSQRIPGPRPNYGYTF.

This chain links TRBV15 with TRBJ1-5; D is perhaps TRBD1 (5 bases). With 0 bases removed from V and 6 bases from J, the gap between germline ends came to 12 bases. The CDR3 length is 15 residues. Germline CDR1 is LNHNV and CDR2 is YYDKDF (reference sequence). CDR3 in DNA: TGTGCCACCAGCAGAGATGTAGGGGCAGGTCAGCCCCAGCATTTT. Translation gives CATSRDVGAGQPQHF.

The CDR3 bases are TGTGCCAGCAGCGTAGCGGATAGCGGCCGCACAGATACGCAGTATTTT. The encoded protein is CASSVADSGRTDTQYF. The J gene is TRBJ2-3, the V gene TRBV9, with D possibly matching TRBD2 (6 bases). This CDR3 is built from 16 residues. V was cut by 0 bases and J by 1 base, with 12 bases left in between. Germline CDR1 is SGDLS and CDR2 is YYNGEE.

The chain is built from TRBV6-6 and TRBJ1-1; no clear D. Germline loops: CDR1 MNHNY, CDR2 SVGAGI (reference sequence). The CDR3 runs 12 residues. V lost 6 bases and J 2 bases, leaving 7 bases between the germline ends. CDR3 in DNA: TGTGCCAGCAGCTCGGGTAACACTGAAGCTTTCTTT. This sequence encodes CASSSGNTEAFF.

V usage is TRBV19 and J usage is TRBJ1-4; 10 bases fit TRBD1. The CDR3 runs 16 residues. Losses at the gene ends were 3 bases for V and 6 bases for J; bases not matched to a gene: 7. In germline, CDR1 is LNHDA, CDR2 SQIVND (reference sequence). In nucleotides, the CDR3 is TGTGCCAGTAGTATCCCGGGACAGGGGAAGGATGAAAAACTGTTTTTT. Protein: CASSIPGQGKDEKLFF.

This chain connects TRBV3-1 (or the pseudogene TRBV3-2) to TRBJ1-4; tentatively, D is TRBD1 (6 bases). The V gene's germline CDR1 is LGHDT and CDR2 YNNKEL (reference sequence). The germline V and J ends were trimmed by 4 bases and 6 bases, with 9 bases remaining between them. The CDR3 is made up of 13 amino acids. CDR3 residues: CASSLRGDEKLFF. The CDR3 DNA sequence: TGTGCCAGCAGCCTCAGGGGTGATGAAAAACTGTTTTTT.

The chain links TRBV7-8 to TRBJ1-1, with 8 bases identical to TRBD1. Per germline, CDR1 SGHVS and CDR2 FQNEAQ. V shed 5 bases and J 1 base; nucleotides not matched to a gene: 3. CDR3 length equals 14 residues. The CDR3 region has the DNA TGTGCCAGCAGCCCCGGACAGGGGAACACTGAAGCTTTCTTT. It yields the protein CASSPGQGNTEAFF.

V and J are TRBV5-1 and TRBJ2-1; 10 bases map to TRBD2. CDR1 is SGHRS and CDR2 is YFSETQ in the germline V gene. This CDR3 comprises 14 residues. Trimming took 4 bases from V and 8 from J; bases not matched to a gene: 6. CDR3 sequence: CASSNSGGAYEQFF. CDR3 DNA sequence: TGCGCCAGCAGCAACAGCGGGGGGGCTTATGAGCAGTTCTTC.

The J gene is TRBJ2-7, the V gene TRBV3-1 (or the pseudogene TRBV3-2); D is undetermined. The CDR3 extends over 12 amino acids. Germline CDR1 is LGHDT and CDR2 is YNNKEL (reference sequence). Trimming shortened V by 4 bases and J by 1 base, and 5 bases separated the two germline ends. The CDR3 loop is CASSLGSYEQYF. In DNA form, the CDR3 reads TGTGCCAGCAGCCTCGGGTCCTACGAGCAGTACTTC.

The gene calls are TRBV15 and TRBJ2-7; 8 nucleotides match TRBD2. Germline V gives CDR1 LNHNV, CDR2 YYDKDF (reference sequence). The CDR3 spans 15 residues. J was trimmed by 2 bases and V by 3 bases; bases with no gene match: 6. The CDR3 loop is CATSRELAVAYEQYF. CDR3 nucleotides: TGTGCCACCAGCAGGGAACTAGCGGTTGCCTACGAGCAGTACTTC. The whole variable domain, filled in from reference TRBV15 and TRBJ2-7, reads DAMVIQNPRYQVTQFGKPVTLSCSQTLNHNVMYWYQQKSSQAPKLLFHYYDKDFNNEADTPDNFQSRRPNTSFCFLDIRSPGLGDTAMYLCATSRELAVAYEQYFGPGTRLTVT.

The chain uses TRBV24-1 and TRBJ2-3; TRBD1 is a possible D gene (6 bases). The germline V gene has CDR1 KGHDR and CDR2 SFDVKD. The germline V and J ends were trimmed by 3 bases and 2 bases, with 11 bases remaining between them. CDR3 length equals 15 residues. The CDR3 loop reads CATSDRTALTDTQYF. Written as DNA, the CDR3 is TGTGCCACCAGTGATAGGACAGCGCTCACAGATACGCAGTATTTT.